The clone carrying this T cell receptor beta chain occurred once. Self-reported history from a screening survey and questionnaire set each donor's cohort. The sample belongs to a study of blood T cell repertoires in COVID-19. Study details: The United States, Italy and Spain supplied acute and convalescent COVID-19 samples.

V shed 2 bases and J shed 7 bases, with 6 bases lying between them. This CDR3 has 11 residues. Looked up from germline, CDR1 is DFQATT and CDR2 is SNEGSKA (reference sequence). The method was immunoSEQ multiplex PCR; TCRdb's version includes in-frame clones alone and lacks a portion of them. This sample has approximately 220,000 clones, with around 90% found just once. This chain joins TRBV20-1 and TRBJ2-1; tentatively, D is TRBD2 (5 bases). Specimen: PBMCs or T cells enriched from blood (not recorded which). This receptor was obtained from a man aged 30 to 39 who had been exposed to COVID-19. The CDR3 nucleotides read TGCAGTGCTAGAAGGGAGAATGAGCAGTTCTTC. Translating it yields CSARRENEQFF.